This TCR beta chain is from a study of blood T cell repertoires in COVID-19 (dated by TCRdb to the early 2020s). For the wider study: The collaborator samples originated in the United States, Italy and Spain and spanned the acute and convalescent phases of COVID-19. The material from the prospective study consisted of cDNA or gDNA derived from T cells, B-cell-depleted T cells, or PBMCs. Where available, HLA class I and class II types were obtained from metadata supplied by the sample provider rather than from assay-based typing. The sample metadata nearly always contained a de-identified subject ID, COVID-19 status, age in years and sex. Subjects who had been exposed to COVID-19, were actively infected with it, or had recovered from it provided the deeply sampled blood TCRbeta repertoires that made up the dataset. The samples were drawn from two sources: the first 160 participants of the ongoing ImmuneRACE study, and 1,200 or so subjects contributed by 6 global collaborators. The repertoires were released in a freely available public database intended as a resource for research on the immune response to SARS-CoV-2. General findings and caveats noted by the study authors: The quantity of clinical and demographic metadata differed by source and by participant and was supplied without curation.

The V and J ends are trimmed by 6 bases and 6 bases, leaving 11 bases between them. Taken from cysteine to phenylalanine, the CDR3 has 12 residues. Only CDR3 DNA remains: 36 bases, in frame from the first base. The germline V gene specifies MDHEN as CDR1 and SYDVKM as CDR2. Participants in the prospective study were aged roughly 18 to 100 years, lived in some 24 United States geographic areas, and enrolled through a virtual design. In the prospective study, participants were assigned to cohorts based on the clinical history participants reported in a screening survey and a study questionnaire. Recovered participants in ImmuneRACE Cohort 3 were defined by two consecutive negative NP/OP PCR tests, clearance by a healthcare professional, or resolution of symptoms. Mobile phlebotomists in the prospective study collected whole blood, serum and a nasopharyngeal or oropharyngeal swab from every participant. Prospective study participants could optionally give additional blood draws and questionnaires over an approximately two-month period. Prospective study blood samples were shipped either frozen or at room temperature before DNA extraction.

TCRbeta CDR3 regions were amplified from genomic DNA by means of the immunoSEQ Assay, a bias-controlled multiplex PCR. The authors processed their data as follows. The number of nucleated cells in each sample was estimated from the amplification of reference gene primers within the assay. To quantify the absolute abundance of each unique TCRbeta CDR3 rearrangement, sequence reads were collapsed and filtered. For each sample, productive Simpson clonality was calculated as the square root of Simpson's diversity index over productive rearrangements. In its TCRdb copy, this immuneACCESS table keeps in-frame sequences only and misses some clones. Where compared with another copy, unresolved V genes explain less than half of these, and the others have no known cause. D and trimming come from the DNA, and the V and J calls and clone size come from that table. This sample holds 250,000 to 350,000 clones; around 85% were observed only once. The leading ten clones occupy about 2.7% of the sample.

Comments on this clone: Its target antigen remains unknown. Qualities for individual bases were not recorded, and no much larger clone is one base off.

Recombination joined TRBV28 with TRBJ1-2; the D gene is perhaps TRBD1, from 5 matching bases. The sample consisted of PBMCs or T cells enriched from blood (not recorded which). The TCR originated in a woman in her forties or fifties who had recovered from COVID-19. In nucleotides, the sequence is TGTGCCAGCAGCACAGGTCCCAATGGCTACACCTTC. Translated, it reads CASSTGPNGYTF.